The sequence of this T cell receptor (beta chain) was determined in a study of blood T cell repertoires in COVID-19. Study in general: Acute and convalescent COVID-19 samples came from the United States, Italy and Spain. Sample material is recorded as cDNA or gDNA derived from T cells, B-cell-depleted T cells, or PBMCs.

Followed over time, Seattle patients had been enrolled while infection was active. CDR3 length: 13 residues. V was trimmed by 3 bases and J by 7 bases, leaving 12 bases between them. Germline CDR1 reads LGHNT; CDR2 reads FRNRAP. As originally analysed: Quantification of nucleated cells was approximated via reference gene primer amplification. This table comes from immunoSEQ multiplex PCR, and its TCRdb copy is limited to in-frame clones, with some not included. That table gives V, J and clone size, and the DNA gave D and trimming. Of 500,000 to 600,000 clones in the sample, roughly nine tenths were seen once.

The sequenced material came from peripheral blood. This receptor was identified in a woman aged 50 to 60 with COVID-19, enrolled during active disease. This chain joins TRBV12-5 and TRBJ1-2, with D hard to call. CDR3: CASGFSGIRGYTF. The CDR3 DNA follows: TGTGCTAGTGGTTTTTCAGGAATTCGTGGCTACACCTTC.